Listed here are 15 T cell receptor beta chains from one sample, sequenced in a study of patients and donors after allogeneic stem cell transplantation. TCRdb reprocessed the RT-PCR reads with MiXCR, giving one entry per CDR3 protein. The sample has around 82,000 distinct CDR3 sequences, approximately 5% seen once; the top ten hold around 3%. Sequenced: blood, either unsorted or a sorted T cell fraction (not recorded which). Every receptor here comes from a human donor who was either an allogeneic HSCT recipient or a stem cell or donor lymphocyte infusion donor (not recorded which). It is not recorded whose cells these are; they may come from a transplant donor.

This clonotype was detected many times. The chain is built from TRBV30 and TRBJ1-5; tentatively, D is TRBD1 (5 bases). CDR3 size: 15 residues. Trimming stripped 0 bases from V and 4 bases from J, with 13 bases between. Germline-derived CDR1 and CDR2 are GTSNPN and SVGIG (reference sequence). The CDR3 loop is CAWSVGDSRNQPQHF. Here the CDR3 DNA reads TGTGCCTGGAGTGTCGGTGACAGTAGGAATCAGCCCCAGCATTTT.

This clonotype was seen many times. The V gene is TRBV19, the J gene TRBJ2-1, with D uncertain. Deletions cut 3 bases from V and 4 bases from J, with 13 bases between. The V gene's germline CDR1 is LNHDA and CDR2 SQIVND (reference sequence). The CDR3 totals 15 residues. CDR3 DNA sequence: TGTGCCAGTAGTATTGAGGCTACCAAGTACAATGAGCAGTTCTTC. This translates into CASSIEATKYNEQFF.

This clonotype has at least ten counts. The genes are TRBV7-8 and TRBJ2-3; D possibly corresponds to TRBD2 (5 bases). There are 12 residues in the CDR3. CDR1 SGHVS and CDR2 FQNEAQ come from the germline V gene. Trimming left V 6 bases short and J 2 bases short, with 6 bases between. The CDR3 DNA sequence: TGTGCCAGCAGTCGGGACACAGATACGCAGTATTTT. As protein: CASSRDTDTQYF.

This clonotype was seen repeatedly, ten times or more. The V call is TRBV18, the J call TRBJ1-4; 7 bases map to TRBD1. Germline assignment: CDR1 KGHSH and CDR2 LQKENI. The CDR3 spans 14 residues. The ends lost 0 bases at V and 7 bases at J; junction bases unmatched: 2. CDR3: CASSPPGDSEKLFF. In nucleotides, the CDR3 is TGTGCCAGCTCACCACCGGGGGACAGTGAAAAACTGTTTTTT.

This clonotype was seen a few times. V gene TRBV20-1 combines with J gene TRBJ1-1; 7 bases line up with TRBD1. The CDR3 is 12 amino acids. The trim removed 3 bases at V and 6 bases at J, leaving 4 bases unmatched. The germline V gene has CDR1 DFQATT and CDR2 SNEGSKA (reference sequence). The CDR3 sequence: CSAREGAAEAFF. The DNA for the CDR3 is TGCAGTGCTAGGGAGGGGGCCGCTGAAGCTTTCTTT.

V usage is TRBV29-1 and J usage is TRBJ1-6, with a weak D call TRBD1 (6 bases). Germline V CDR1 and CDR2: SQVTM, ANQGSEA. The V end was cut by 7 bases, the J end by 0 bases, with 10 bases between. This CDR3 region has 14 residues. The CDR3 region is CSDVDSSYNSPLHF. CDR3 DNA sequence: TGCAGCGACGTGGACAGCTCCTATAATTCACCCCTCCACTTT.

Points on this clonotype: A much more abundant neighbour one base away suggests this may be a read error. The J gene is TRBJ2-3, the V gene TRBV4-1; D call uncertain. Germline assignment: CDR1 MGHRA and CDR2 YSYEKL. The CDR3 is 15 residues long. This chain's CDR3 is CASGQLGVGTDTQYF. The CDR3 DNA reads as TGCGCCAGCGGCCAGCTAGGAGTAGGGACAGATACGCAGTATTTT.

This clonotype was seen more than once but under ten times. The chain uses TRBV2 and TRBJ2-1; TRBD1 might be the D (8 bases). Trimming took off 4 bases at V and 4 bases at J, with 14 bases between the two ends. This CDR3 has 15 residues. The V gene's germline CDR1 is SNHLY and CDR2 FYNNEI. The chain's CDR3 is CASSAVQGGYNEQFF. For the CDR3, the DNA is TGTGCCAGCAGTGCCGTACAGGGGGGGTACAATGAGCAGTTCTTC.

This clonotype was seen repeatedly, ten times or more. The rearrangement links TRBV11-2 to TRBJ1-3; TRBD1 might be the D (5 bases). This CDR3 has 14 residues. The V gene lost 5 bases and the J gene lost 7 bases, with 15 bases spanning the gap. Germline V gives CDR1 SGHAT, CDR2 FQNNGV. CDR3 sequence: CASSLAGKGNTIYF. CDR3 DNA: TGTGCCAGCAGCCTTGCCGGGAAGGGGAACACCATATATTTT. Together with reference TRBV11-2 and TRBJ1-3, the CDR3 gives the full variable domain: EAGVAQSPRYKIIEKRQSVAFWCNPISGHATLYWYQQILGQGPKLLIQFQNNGVVDDSQLPKDRFSAERLKGVDSTLKIQPAKLEDSAVYLCASSLAGKGNTIYFGEGSWLTVV.

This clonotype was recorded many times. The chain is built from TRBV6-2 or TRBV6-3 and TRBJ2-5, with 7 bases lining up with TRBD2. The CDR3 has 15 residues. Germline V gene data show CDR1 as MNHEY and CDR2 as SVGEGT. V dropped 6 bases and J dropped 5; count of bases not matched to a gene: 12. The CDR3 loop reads CASSPSRTRRETQYF. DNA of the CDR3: TGTGCCAGCAGCCCTTCAAGGACTAGACGGGAGACCCAGTACTTC.

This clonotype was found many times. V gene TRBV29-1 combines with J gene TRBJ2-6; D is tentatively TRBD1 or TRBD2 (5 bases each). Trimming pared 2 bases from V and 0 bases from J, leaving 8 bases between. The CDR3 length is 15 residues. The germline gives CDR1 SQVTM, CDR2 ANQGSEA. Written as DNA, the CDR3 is TGCAGCGTTGAAAATGGGGGCTCTGGGGCCAACGTCCTGACTTTC. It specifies CSVENGGSGANVLTF.

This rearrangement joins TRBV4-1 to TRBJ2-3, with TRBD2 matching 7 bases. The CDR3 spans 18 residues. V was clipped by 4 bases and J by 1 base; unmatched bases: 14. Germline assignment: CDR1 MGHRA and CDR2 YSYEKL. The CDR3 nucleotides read TGCGCCAGCAGCCCCTCGGCGGGAGCGCTCCGGGGCACAGATACGCAGTATTTT. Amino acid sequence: CASSPSAGALRGTDTQYF.

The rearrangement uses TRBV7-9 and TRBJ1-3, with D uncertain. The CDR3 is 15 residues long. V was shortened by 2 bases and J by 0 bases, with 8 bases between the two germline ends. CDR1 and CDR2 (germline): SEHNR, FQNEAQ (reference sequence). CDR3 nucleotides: TGTGCCAGCAGCTTACCGGGGATCTCTGGAAACACCATATATTTT. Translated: CASSLPGISGNTIYF.

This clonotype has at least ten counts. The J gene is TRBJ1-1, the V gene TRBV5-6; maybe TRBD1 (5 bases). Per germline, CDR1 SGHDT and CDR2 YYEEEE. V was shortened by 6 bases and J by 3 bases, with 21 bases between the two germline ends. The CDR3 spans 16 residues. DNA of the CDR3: TGTGCCAGCACCAAGAGGAGGGGTAGAATGGACACTGAAGCTTTCTTT. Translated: CASTKRRGRMDTEAFF.

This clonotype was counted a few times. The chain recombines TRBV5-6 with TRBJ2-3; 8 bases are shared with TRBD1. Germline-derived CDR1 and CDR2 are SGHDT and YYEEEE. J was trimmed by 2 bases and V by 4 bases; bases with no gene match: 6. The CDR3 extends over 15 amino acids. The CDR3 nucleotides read TGTGCCAGCAGCCGCGGACAGGGTCACACAGATACGCAGTATTTT. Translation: CASSRGQGHTDTQYF. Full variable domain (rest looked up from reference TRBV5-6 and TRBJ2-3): DAGVTQSPTHLIKTRGQQVTLRCSPKSGHDTVSWYQQALGQGPQFIFQYYEEEERQRGNFPDRFSGHQFPNYSSELNVNALLLGDSALYLCASSRGQGHTDTQYFGPGTRLTVL.